This TCR beta chain was profiled in a study of blood T cell repertoires in COVID-19. Study details: Acute-phase and convalescent COVID-19 samples originated in the United States, Italy and Spain. From T cells, B-cell-depleted T cells, or PBMCs came the material, which was cDNA or gDNA.

Under the authors' procedure: Counts of nucleated cells, estimated from reference gene primer amplification, were obtained. Some clones are missing from TCRdb's copy, which holds only in-frame ones; the method was immunoSEQ multiplex PCR. That table gives V, J and clone size, and the DNA gave D and trimming. The sample lists around 230,000 clones, about nine tenths occurring once. J was trimmed by 6 bases and V by 4 bases; bases with no gene match: 7. Germline lookup yields CDR1 SGHRS and CDR2 YFSETQ. The CDR3 sequence is 14 residues long. V is TRBV5-1 and J is TRBJ1-1, with TRBD1 matching 9 bases. This receptor was obtained from a man aged 30-40 years who had recovered from COVID-19. Sequenced material: peripheral blood. The CDR3 DNA reads TGCGCCAGCAGCCCGTGGACAGGGGACTCTGAAGCTTTCTTT. Amino acids: CASSPWTGDSEAFF.